The clone carrying this T cell receptor (beta chain) was seen a handful of times. The sample is drawn from a study of T-cell reconstitution after alpha-beta-depleted transplantation in children. Germline CDR1 and CDR2: LNHNV and YYDKDF (reference sequence). CDR3 length equals 16 residues. V lost 4 bases, J lost 4 bases, and 11 bases stayed unmatched. During its preparation, the TCRbeta library received unique molecular identifiers. TCRdb re-called the PCR reads with MiXCR, one entry per CDR3 protein. This sample has hundreds of thousands of distinct CDR3 sequences, with 9.9% found just once. Material: PBMCs from the stem cell graft donor, obtained from the stem cell graft. The clonotype was recovered from a human donor who donated a stem cell graft to a child with SCID. This chain connects TRBV15 to TRBJ2-3, with TRBD2 matching 7 bases. The CDR3, as DNA: TGTGCCACCAGCAATATGGCGGGGGAGAATCCAGATACGCAGTATTTT. Protein product: CATSNMAGENPDTQYF.